This TCR beta chain was recorded in a study of blood T cell repertoires in COVID-19. Study-level background: The United States, Italy and Spain were the sources of the acute and convalescent COVID-19 samples. T cells, B-cell-depleted T cells, or PBMCs supplied cDNA or gDNA.

Per the germline V gene, CDR1 is LNHNV and CDR2 is YYDKDF (reference sequence). Trimming removed 0 bases from V and 6 bases from J; junction bases left unmatched: 15. CDR3 size: 19 residues. Original analysis: Reference gene primers were amplified, and this amplification served to estimate nucleated cell counts. Generated by immunoSEQ multiplex PCR, the TCRdb table keeps only in-frame clones and is missing some. D and trimming were read from the DNA, whereas the V and J calls and clone size are those reported in that table. Of 90,000 to 110,000 clones in the sample, 85% to 90% are singletons; the top ten hold around 1.2%.

This sequence was found in a human donor in a cohort sampled during active COVID-19. Sequencing was done on a sample of peripheral blood. V is TRBV15 and J is TRBJ2-3; 10 bases are a match to TRBD2. The CDR3 loop reads CATSRDQSSSGGPWDTQYF. For the CDR3, the DNA is TGTGCCACCAGCAGAGATCAGTCGTCTAGCGGGGGCCCCTGGGATACGCAGTATTTT.